This T cell receptor (beta chain) came from a study of Graves' ophthalmopathy and Graves' hyperthyroidism. Study findings and constraints: Also, most clonotypes expanded in the thyroid above 0.001 frequency appeared in blood.

A follow-up of 18 months without ophthalmopathy meant that hyperthyroidism was stable. Newly diagnosed hyperthyroidism donors, aged 18 to 65, duration under 2 months. The J segment lost 6 bases and the V segment lost 5 bases, leaving 11 bases of the junction unmatched. Germline V gives CDR1 SGHVS, CDR2 FQNEAQ. The length of the CDR3 is 15 residues. Amplification of TCR beta CDR3 regions used RNA transcripts. RT-PCR was first run with HTBI primers, then multiplex PCR in a second round. TCRdb analysed the multiplex PCR reads with MiXCR anew, one entry per CDR3 protein. The sample includes 350,000 to 400,000 distinct CDR3 sequences, 15% to 17% of them seen just once. A word on this clonotype: Its antigen is not identified.

Sequencing was done on a sample of peripheral blood. V usage is TRBV7-8 and J usage is TRBJ1-1; 8 bases fit TRBD1. The receptor's source is a young woman with stable Graves' hyperthyroidism. The CDR3 DNA is TGTGCCAGCAGCACTTATCGGACAGGGCGGGCTGAAGCTTTCTTT. Protein sequence: CASSTYRTGRAEAFF.